A selection of T cell receptor beta chains follows, all from one sample in a study of blood T cell repertoires in COVID-19. Clones were sequenced by immunoSEQ multiplex PCR, and TCRdb holds only the in-frame ones, with some missing. Of approximately 40,000 clones in the sample, about 88% were seen once. The specimen was peripheral blood. The receptors originated from a human donor in a cohort sampled during active COVID-19. Both conserved end residues are part of each CDR3. Fields, in order: V gene, clone size, J gene, D gene, CDR3 DNA, CDR3 protein. The D gene is left open where the match is weak. Not every row has a clone size; where given, it reads once, few, many or a size class.

TRBV29-1	NA	TRBJ2-1	NA	TGCAGCGTCGAGACTGTTAGCTCCTACAATGAGCAGTTCTTC	CSVETVSSYNEQFF
TRBV6-5	NA	TRBJ1-2	TRBD1	TGTGCCAGCAGCCAAATGGGGACAGGGGATTATGGCTACACCTTC	CASSQMGTGDYGYTF
TRBV9	NA	TRBJ1-6	NA	TGTGCCAGCAGCGTAGCTGCCACGGGTTCGTCCCTCCACTTT	CASSVAATGSSLHF
TRBV7-8	NA	TRBJ2-7	NA	TGTGCCAGCAGCTTCTCTTCTAGGACCTACGAGCAGTACTTC	CASSFSSRTYEQYF
TRBV5-6	NA	TRBJ1-5	NA	TGTGCCAGCAGCTCGTTCGGGAACCCCAATCAGCCCCAGCATTTT	CASSSFGNPNQPQHF
TRBV3-1/TRBV3-2	few	TRBJ1-2	NA	TGTGCCAGCAGCCCGACAGGTGGCTATGGCTACACCTTC	CASSPTGGYGYTF
TRBV18	NA	TRBJ1-1	TRBD1	TGTGCCAGCTCACCACGCGGACAGGGCTATACTAACACTGAAGCTTTCTTT	CASSPRGQGYTNTEAFF
TRBV7-9	NA	TRBJ2-1	TRBD1	TGTGCCAGCAGCTCCCGACAGGGGGCCTACAATGAGCAGTTCTTC	CASSSRQGAYNEQFF
TRBV5-4	NA	TRBJ1-1	NA	TGTGCCAGCAGACCCGGGACAAACATCGGAACCGCTGAAGCTTTCTTT	CASRPGTNIGTAEAFF
TRBV13	NA	TRBJ2-2	NA	TGTGCCAGCAGCCAAATTACCGGGGAGCTGTTTTTT	CASSQITGELFF
TRBV30	NA	TRBJ2-2	NA	TGTGCCTGGACCCGGCTAGCGCCCGGGGAGCTGTTTTTT	CAWTRLAPGELFF
TRBV19	NA	TRBJ2-2	TRBD1	TGTGCCAGTAGTACCGGGGGACAGGAGGGCACCGGGGAGCTGTTTTTT	CASSTGGQEGTGELFF
TRBV12-3/TRBV12-4	NA	TRBJ1-1	NA	TGTGCCAGCAGCCCCCGCAGGTCTGAAGCTTTCTTT	CASSPRRSEAFF
TRBV5-4	NA	TRBJ1-4	TRBD1	TGTGCCAGCAGCTTCGAGAACAGGGGGAATGAAAAACTGTTTTTT	CASSFENRGNEKLFF
TRBV6-5	NA	TRBJ1-4	NA	TGTGCCAGCAGTACGGACACAACTAATGAAAAACTGTTTTTT	CASSTDTTNEKLFF
TRBV6-5	NA	TRBJ1-2	NA	TGTGCCAGCAGCGCCTCAGGGGTCGACTATGGCTACACCTTC	CASSASGVDYGYTF
TRBV18	NA	TRBJ2-7	TRBD1	TGTGCCAGCTCACCGGGACAGACAGCCTACGAGCAGTACTTC	CASSPGQTAYEQYF
TRBV19	NA	TRBJ2-3	NA	TGTGCCAGTAGTCAAACTAGCGATACGCAGTATTTT	CASSQTSDTQYF
TRBV5-1	once	TRBJ1-1	TRBD1	TGCGCCAGCAGCCCCCAGGGGGCAGCTGAAGCTTTCTTT	CASSPQGAAEAFF
TRBV5-8	NA	TRBJ2-7	NA	TGTGCCACCAGGCGGCAAACCCTTACCTACGAGCAGTACTTC	CATRRQTLTYEQYF
TRBV4-1	NA	TRBJ2-1	NA	TGCGCCAGCAGCCAACCTCCGACAGATAGCTCCTACAATGAGCAGTTCTTC	CASSQPPTDSSYNEQFF
TRBV18	NA	TRBJ2-3	NA	TGTGCCAGCTCCCGACGACAGGGAGGCGGCACAGATACGCAGTATTTT	CASSRRQGGGTDTQYF
TRBV5-1	NA	TRBJ2-3	TRBD2	TGCGCCAGCAGGATAGCGGGGGCTAGAGATACGCAGTATTTT	CASRIAGARDTQYF
TRBV4-1	once	TRBJ1-3	TRBD1	TGCGCCAGCAGCCAAGAGGACAGGTCTGGAAACACCATATATTTT	CASSQEDRSGNTIYF
TRBV3-1/TRBV3-2	NA	TRBJ2-1	NA	TGTGCCAGCAGCCAAGGACCGGGGGGCCCCTACAATGAGCAGTTCTTC	CASSQGPGGPYNEQFF
TRBV19	NA	TRBJ2-3	NA	TGTGCCAGTACCACGGGTGGGACAGATACGCAGTATTTT	CASTTGGTDTQYF
TRBV6-5	NA	TRBJ1-2	TRBD1	TGTGCCAGCAGTCTCGACAGGGGCTATGGCTACACCTTC	CASSLDRGYGYTF
TRBV7-9	few	TRBJ2-2	NA	TGTGCCACGTACAGGCGCCGTAACACCGGGGAGCTGTTTTTT	CATYRRRNTGELFF
TRBV7-2	NA	TRBJ2-2	NA	TGTGCCAGCAGCCAGGCAGGGGGGTCAACCGGGGAGCTGTTTTTT	CASSQAGGSTGELFF